The next 26 T cell receptor beta chains were all read from a single sample in a study of OX40 agonist ivuxolimab in advanced cancers. Data came from immunoSEQ multiplex PCR; TCRdb stores just in-frame clones and leaves some out. Altogether some 100,000 clones are present, 90% being singletons, with the ten largest covering roughly 0.3%. Source: CD4+ or CD8+ T cells sorted from blood, taken in a trial of the OX40 agonist ivuxolimab. The receptors stem from an adult with an advanced solid tumor such as melanoma, head and neck, liver or kidney cancer.

This chain links TRBV6-1 with TRBJ2-5; 7 nucleotides align to TRBD1. J lost 2 bases, V lost 6 bases, and 6 bases had no gene match. From germline, CDR1 is MNHNS and CDR2 SASEGT. CDR3 size: 14 residues. As DNA, the CDR3 is TGTGCCAGCAGGGAGACAGGGAAACAAGAGACCCAGTACTTC. Its translation is CASRETGKQETQYF.

The genes are TRBV7-7 and TRBJ2-1; D unresolved. CDR1 SSHAT and CDR2 FNYEAQ come from the germline V gene (reference sequence). This CDR3 spans 15 amino acids. Trimming removed 2 bases from V and 0 bases from J, with 8 bases in between. The CDR3 here is CASSLTSSSYNEQFF. The CDR3 DNA follows: TGTGCCAGCAGCTTAACGTCGAGCTCCTACAATGAGCAGTTCTTC.

The CDR3 region is CASSRQGGNTEAFF. In DNA, the CDR3 is TGTGCCAGCAGCCGACAGGGGGGGAACACTGAAGCTTTCTTT. This chain links TRBV6-5 with TRBJ1-1; 9 bases agree with TRBD1. Germline V gene data show CDR1 as MNHEY and CDR2 as SVGAGI. This CDR3 comprises 14 residues. V was pared by 6 bases and J by 1 base, with 3 bases of the junction left unmatched.

This chain links TRBV10-3 with TRBJ2-1, with D perhaps assigned TRBD1 or TRBD2 (5 bases each). Trimming left V 10 bases short and J 8 bases short, with 21 bases between. The CDR3 sequence is 14 residues long. Germline V gene data show CDR1 as ENHRY and CDR2 as SYGVKD. As DNA, the CDR3 is TGTGCCAGCTCCGCCCAAGGGAGAGGGGATGAGCAGTTCTTC. It codes for CASSAQGRGDEQFF.

The J gene is TRBJ1-5, the V gene TRBV9; TRBD1 aligns across 8 bases. The J segment lost 7 bases and the V segment lost 2 bases, leaving 5 bases of the junction unmatched. CDR1 and CDR2 (germline): SGDLS, YYNGEE. The CDR3 is 14 amino acids. The CDR3 DNA reads TGTGCCAGCAGCGTGTCAGGGGGCCCGCAGCCCCAGCATTTT. It is translated as CASSVSGGPQPQHF.

The chain uses TRBV7-2 and TRBJ1-4; TRBD1 might be the D (5 bases). Trimming left V 1 base short and J 4 bases short, with 10 bases between. Germline V gene lookup returns CDR1 SGHTA and CDR2 FQGNSA. CDR3 length: 15 amino acids. For the CDR3, the DNA is TGTGCCAGCAGCTTAGGGGGACGGGTTAATGAAAAACTGTTTTTT. Encoded protein: CASSLGGRVNEKLFF.

The rearrangement joins TRBV11-2 to TRBJ2-2; 7 bases map to TRBD2. With V trimmed by 8 bases and J by 1 base, 7 bases remained unmatched. The CDR3 runs to 15 residues. Germline V CDR1 and CDR2: SGHAT, FQNNGV. CDR3: CASAPVAGNTGELFF. CDR3 coding DNA: TGTGCCAGCGCCCCGGTAGCGGGGAACACCGGGGAGCTGTTTTTT.

CDR3 amino acids: CASSAVNTEAFF. CDR3 coding DNA: TGTGCCAGCTCGGCGGTGAACACTGAAGCTTTCTTT. The chain joins TRBV6-5 to TRBJ1-1, with D hard to call. Between the trimmed V and J ends, which lost 8 bases and 0 bases, there was a span of 7 bases. Germline CDR1 and CDR2: MNHEY and SVGAGI. This CDR3 comprises 12 residues.

Notes on this clone: The sample has other DNA sequences that encode this CDR3 too. The J gene is TRBJ2-7, the V gene TRBV28; D tentatively fits TRBD1 or TRBD2 (5 bases each). Germline V gene lookup returns CDR1 MDHEN and CDR2 SYDVKM. The CDR3 is 13 amino acids. Between the trimmed V and J ends, which lost 4 bases and 4 bases, there was a span of 11 bases. The CDR3 region has the DNA TGTGCCAGCAGTTCGGGACCTACATACGAGCAGTACTTC. Its translation: CASSSGPTYEQYF.

The rearrangement joins TRBV20-1 to TRBJ2-3; unclear D gene. The ends were cut back, 6 bases at V and 2 bases at J, with 6 bases in the middle. This CDR3 has 11 amino acids. Germline V lookup: CDR1 DFQATT, CDR2 SNEGSKA (reference sequence). CDR3 coding DNA: TGCAGTGCAGCTAACACAGATACGCAGTATTTT. Encoded protein: CSAANTDTQYF.

This chain connects TRBV7-2 to TRBJ2-7; TRBD1 aligns across 9 bases. CDR3 length equals 14 residues. CDR1 is SGHTA and CDR2 is FQGNSA in the germline V gene. The V gene end was trimmed by 3 bases and the J gene end by 4 bases; junction bases not matched to a gene: 4. CDR3 DNA: TGTGCCAGCAGCTTTGTCGGACAGGGGTACGAGCAGTACTTC. Residues: CASSFVGQGYEQYF.

This chain connects TRBV5-4 to TRBJ2-2; D gene uncertain. The CDR3 is made up of 11 amino acids. V shed 4 bases and J shed 8 bases, with 6 bases lying between them. Germline values: CDR1 SGHNT, CDR2 YYREEE (reference sequence). This chain's CDR3 is CASSGQGELFF. CDR3 DNA: TGTGCCAGCAGCGGTCAGGGGGAGCTGTTTTTT.

The genes are TRBV4-2 and TRBJ2-1, with 11 bases lining up with TRBD2. Losses at the gene ends were 4 bases for V and 6 bases for J; bases not matched to a gene: 5. Germline values: CDR1 LGHNA, CDR2 YNFKEQ. The CDR3 has 15 residues. The CDR3 nucleotides read TGTGCCAGCAGCCTGGGTAGCGGGAGGGCCAATGAGCAGTTCTTC. Its translation is CASSLGSGRANEQFF.

The chain employs TRBV4-1 and TRBJ2-2; 8 positions agree with TRBD2. V dropped 0 bases and J dropped 9; count of bases not matched to a gene: 9. The germline gives CDR1 MGHRA, CDR2 YSYEKL. This CDR3 contains 16 residues. The CDR3 region is CASSQDPGTSFRELFF. The DNA for the CDR3 is TGCGCCAGCAGCCAAGATCCCGGGACTAGTTTTCGGGAGCTGTTTTTT.

The V and J genes are TRBV5-4 and TRBJ2-7, with TRBD2 identical over 7 bases. The germline V gene encodes CDR1 SGHNT and CDR2 YYREEE (reference sequence). J was trimmed by 4 bases and V by 4 bases; bases with no gene match: 11. The CDR3 is 15 residues long. In DNA form, the CDR3 reads TGTGCCAGCAGCACCCCACTAGCGAAGTCATACGAGCAGTACTTC. Residues: CASSTPLAKSYEQYF.

The chain uses TRBV5-4 and TRBJ2-7, with 11 bases matching TRBD2. V trimming: 5 bases; J trimming: 5 bases; junction bases outside the gene matches: 3. The CDR3 length is 13 residues. Germline CDR1 SGHNT, CDR2 YYREEE (reference sequence). The CDR3 DNA reads TGTGCCAGCAGTCTAGCGGGAGGAGACGAGCAGTACTTC. Protein product: CASSLAGGDEQYF.

The V and J genes are TRBV28 and TRBJ2-7; D gene ambiguous. This CDR3 has 13 residues. Germline-derived CDR1 and CDR2 are MDHEN and SYDVKM. V was trimmed by 3 bases and J by 2 bases, leaving 8 bases between them. The CDR3 nucleotides read TGTGCCAGCAGTTTGTACAGCACCTACGAGCAGTACTTC. It specifies CASSLYSTYEQYF.

The chain couples TRBV5-1 to TRBJ1-1; 9 bases agree with TRBD1. Per the germline V gene, CDR1 is SGHRS and CDR2 is YFSETQ. The CDR3 has 16 amino acids. J lost 8 bases, V lost 4 bases, and 15 bases had no gene match. In DNA form, the CDR3 reads TGCGCCAGCAGCATCCCGGGACAGGGAATAAATTCAGAAGCTTTCTTT. Its protein product is CASSIPGQGINSEAFF. The variable domain in full, completed from reference TRBV5-1 and TRBJ1-1, reads KAGVTQTPRYLIKTRGQQVTLSCSPISGHRSVSWYQQTPGQGLQFLFEYFSETQRNKGNFPGRFSGRQFSNSRSEMNVSTLELGDSALYLCASSIPGQGINSEAFFGQGTRLTVV.

This sequence joins TRBV12-5 and TRBJ2-7; 14 bases are shared with TRBD2. V was pared by 5 bases and J by 2 bases, with 2 bases of the junction left unmatched. Germline CDR1 and CDR2: LGHNT and FRNRAP. The CDR3 spans 15 residues. CDR3 sequence reads: CASGEGLAGAYEQYF. The CDR3 nucleotides are TGTGCTAGTGGTGAGGGACTAGCGGGAGCCTACGAGCAGTACTTC.

Comments on this clone: Its ends do not fully match the called genes, so a read error is possible. The chain couples TRBV15 to TRBJ2-1, with D unresolved. CDR3 length: 12 residues. The germline CDR1 and CDR2 sequences are LNHNV and YYDKDF (reference sequence). The CDR3 nucleotides read TGTGCCACCAGCAGAGATCAGGACCCGGTGGTCTTC. Its translation is CATSRDQDPVVF.

This clone was recorded only once. V gene TRBV4-1 combines with J gene TRBJ2-1; TRBD2 is a possible D gene (6 bases). V lost 4 bases and J 6 bases, leaving 10 bases between the germline ends. Germline V gene data show CDR1 as MGHRA and CDR2 as YSYEKL. The CDR3 is 13 residues long. The CDR3 sequence is CASSPGLFNEQFF. CDR3 nucleotide sequence: TGCGCCAGCAGCCCGGGACTTTTCAATGAGCAGTTCTTC.

The V gene is TRBV10-3, the J gene TRBJ2-3; 9 bases line up with TRBD2. CDR3 length: 15 amino acids. From germline, CDR1 is ENHRY and CDR2 SYGVKD. Trimming at V came to 3 bases and at J to 3 bases, leaving 4 bases not matched to a gene. CDR3 sequence: CAISDSGGLTDTQYF. The CDR3 nucleotides read TGTGCCATCAGTGATAGCGGGGGTCTAACAGATACGCAGTATTTT.

The J gene is TRBJ2-7, the V gene TRBV6-6; TRBD2 agrees at 11 bases. The germline gives CDR1 MNHNY, CDR2 SVGAGI (reference sequence). Trimming at V came to 10 bases and at J to 6 bases, leaving 11 bases not matched to a gene. The CDR3 is 14 amino acids. In DNA form, the CDR3 reads TGTGCCACCACGGGACTAGCGGAGGGGGCCGAGCAGTACTTC. It yields the protein CATTGLAEGAEQYF.

Here the CDR3 reads CAWRPLTLGETQYF. The CDR3 DNA follows: TGTGCCTGGAGACCTCTTACCTTGGGGGAGACCCAGTACTTC. The rearrangement joins TRBV30 to TRBJ2-5; D gene uncertain. Germline V gene sequence: CDR1 GTSNPN, CDR2 SVGIG (reference sequence). V dropped 3 bases and J dropped 5 bases, with 16 bases sitting between them. The CDR3 has 14 amino acids.

This chain links TRBV7-2 with TRBJ2-7; 10 nucleotides line up with TRBD1. Per germline, CDR1 SGHTA and CDR2 FQGNSA. Trimming removed 0 bases from V and 2 bases from J; junction bases left unmatched: 1. CDR3 length: 15 residues. CDR3 protein: CASSLAGTGAYEQYF. For the CDR3, the DNA is TGTGCCAGCAGCTTAGCCGGGACAGGGGCCTACGAGCAGTACTTC.

The rearrangement uses TRBV27 and TRBJ2-1; D remains unclear. Germline CDR1 is MNHEY and CDR2 is SMNVEV (reference sequence). The CDR3 is 16 residues long. The V end was cut by 4 bases, the J end by 4 bases, with 17 bases between. In nucleotides, the CDR3 is TGTGCCAGCAGTTCCGGTCCCGCTGGGCTTTACAATGAGCAGTTCTTC. Protein product: CASSSGPAGLYNEQFF.